This T cell receptor (beta chain) was sequenced in a study of cytomegalovirus exposure and HLA in healthy donors. V lost 4 bases and J lost 3; bases outside the gene matches: 0. CDR1 and CDR2 from the germline V gene are SNHLY and FYNNEI. There are 12 residues in the CDR3. Despite likely unrecorded immune exposures, the donors were nominally healthy at the time of sampling. With 60 Vbeta and 13 Jbeta primers, the PCR was carried out. Generated by immunoSEQ multiplex PCR, the TCRdb table keeps only in-frame clones and is missing some. The data contain some 110,000 clones, about 72% of them singletons. Study-level findings and limits: The study carried out a later analysis of TCR beta sequences. It associated 15,000 to 20,000 of them with specific HLA alleles at a false discovery rate of 0.05.

About this clone itself: The antigen remains unidentified.

This rearrangement joins TRBV2 to TRBJ2-7; TRBD1 aligns across 7 bases. Sequencing was performed on PBMCs. This clonotype originated in a man aged 50-60 years in good health and CMV-seropositive. In nucleotides, the CDR3 is TGTGCCAGCAGTGGACAGGGCTACGAGCAGTACTTC. Translation: CASSGQGYEQYF. Variable domain in full (rest from reference TRBV2 and TRBJ2-7): EPEVTQTPSHQVTQMGQEVILRCVPISNHLYFYWYRQILGQKVEFLVSFYNNEISEKSEIFDDQFSVERPDGSNFTLKIRSTKLEDSAMYFCASSGQGYEQYFGPGTRLTVT.